This TCR beta chain is from a study of shared T cell receptors in the human thymus listed by TCRdb under 2021. At the level of the whole study: The study examined how self-reactive, shared T-cell receptor alpha chains are generated in the human thymus.

From the cysteine through the phenylalanine, the CDR3 covers 16 amino acids. Only CDR3 DNA remains: 48 bases, in frame from the first base. The germline V gene (reference sequence) provides CDR1 SEHNR and CDR2 FQNEAQ. At the junction V is shortened by 8 bases and J by 2 bases; bases outside the gene matches: 12. Notes on this clone: Its antigen remains undetermined. Base qualities are not at hand, and no much larger clone is one base apart.

Libraries were prepared through the immunoSEQ multiplex PCR assay. What TCRdb holds here is the immuneACCESS table cut down to in-frame rearrangements. Part of the clones is not present; checked against another copy, under half of the missing clones reflect an unresolved V gene, and the others are unexplained. This sample gives some 640,000 clones in total; around 87% of them show up just once. Of the sample, 0.0094% falls within the top ten clones. The sample also formed part of further work on human thymus T cells. In that second paper, the authors write: In Finland, the donors were immunologically healthy infants who were having open corrective cardiac surgery for congenital heart defects. Thymus tissue was collected as surgical resects that were removed during corrective cardiac surgery. Biased V and J gene segment usage appeared to be present in both thymic and peripheral blood repertoires. According to the related research, thymic TCR repertoires were highly overlapping among unrelated individuals. The study used roughly 8 infant thymus samples plus four related peripheral blood samples to characterize TCR alpha and beta repertoires. Donor ages ranging from 7 to 244 days were recorded, and more than 5 male and two female infants were included in the cohort. Thymocytes were mechanically released from the tissue and were stored as pellets of about 9.5-31 million cells at -70 degrees C. A QIAsymphony instrument was used to extract genomic DNA from the frozen cell pellets. The immunoSEQ multiplex PCR assay was used to amplify the TCRB and TCRAD loci from a standardized amount of quality-controlled genomic DNA. The amplicons spanned the V(D)J region and were long enough to cover the CDR3 and allow V and J genes to be identified. Amplicon sequencing was performed on an Illumina platform through the commercial immunoSEQ service. Corrections for primer bias and sequencing errors followed previously described methods, while TCRAD and TCRB definitions were based on the IMGT database. Analysis of the repertoires was done with immunoSEQ Analyzer 3.0 and VDJTools and included basic statistics, V/J segment usage, diversity estimates, rarefaction and pairwise overlap. To estimate diversity, the Chao1, ChaoE, Efron-Thisted, Shannon and inverse Simpson indices were applied, and diversity was also estimated on datasets down-sampled to the smallest sample. Repertoire overlap was determined by strict matching of CDR3 nucleotide sequence, V gene and J gene, and Jaccard-based multidimensional scaling clustering was applied. On average, thymus samples gave around 810,000 unique TCRB clonotypes, whereas blood samples gave 75,000 to 85,000.

The V gene is TRBV7-9 and the J gene is TRBJ1-5, with TRBD1 identical over 7 junction bases. Sequenced sample: thymocytes. This sequence originates from a boy under three years old with a congenital heart defect. Donor details come from another sample of the same person, matched by shared clones. The DNA is TGTGCCAGCGGACTGGGTAATGGGACAGGCAATCAGCCCCAGCATTTT. Its protein product is CASGLGNGTGNQPQHF.